Shown below are 11 T cell receptor beta chains from a single sample sequenced in a study of cytomegalovirus exposure and HLA in healthy donors. 13 Jbeta primers and 60 Vbeta primers were used for the PCR. Measured with immunoSEQ multiplex PCR; TCRdb has only the in-frame clones, and not every one. The record lists 90,000 to 150,000 clones, of which the ten most abundant hold around 3.6%. Specimen: PBMCs. These receptors originate from a man between 18 and 29 years old in good health and CMV-seronegative.

The chain has TRBV11-2 and TRBJ2-1, with 7 nucleotides matching TRBD2. The CDR3 length is 17 residues. Germline values: CDR1 SGHAT, CDR2 FQNNGV. V was pared by 1 base and J by 1 base, with 7 bases of the junction left unmatched. CDR3 sequence reads: CASSLGVRERSYNEQFF. The CDR3, as DNA: TGTGCCAGCAGCTTAGGAGTGCGGGAGAGATCCTACAATGAGCAGTTCTTC.

The chain employs TRBV11-2 and TRBJ2-5; TRBD1 matches at 11 bases. The germline V gene encodes CDR1 SGHAT and CDR2 FQNNGV. This CDR3 contains 16 residues. V gave up 5 bases and J gave up 1 base; unmatched junction bases: 6. The CDR3 sequence is CASSPGQGALQETQYF. The CDR3 nucleotides are TGTGCCAGCAGCCCTGGACAGGGGGCCCTCCAAGAGACCCAGTACTTC.

V gene TRBV5-1 combines with J gene TRBJ2-5; a possible D gene is TRBD2 (6 bases). The DNA end is a closer match to TRBJ2-7, so the J assignment may be wrong. CDR3 length: 14 residues. Germline CDR1 is SGHRS and CDR2 is YFSETQ. The CDR3 reads CASSLAGSNYEQYF. In DNA form, the CDR3 reads TGCGCCAGCAGCTTGGCCGGGAGTAACTACGAGCAGTACTTC.

This rearrangement joins TRBV2 to TRBJ2-7; 7 positions agree with TRBD2. There are 13 residues in the CDR3. J was trimmed by 3 bases and V by 6 bases; bases with no gene match: 5. Germline V gene data show CDR1 as SNHLY and CDR2 as FYNNEI. CDR3 nucleotides: TGTGCCAGCAGGGCTAGCGGCGTCTACGAGCAGTACTTC. Translated, it gives CASRASGVYEQYF.

The rearrangement links TRBV7-9 to TRBJ1-4; maybe TRBD1 (5 bases). Trimming removed 2 bases from V and 5 bases from J, with 12 bases in between. The CDR3 is 15 amino acids. Per the germline V gene, CDR1 is SEHNR and CDR2 is FQNEAQ (reference sequence). The CDR3 bases are TGTGCCAGCAGCTTATACGCAGGGCGGAATGAAAAACTGTTTTTT. Protein: CASSLYAGRNEKLFF.

The chain combines TRBV11-2 with TRBJ1-1, with TRBD1 matching over 7 bases. From germline, CDR1 is SGHAT and CDR2 FQNNGV. V gave up 3 bases and J gave up 0 bases; unmatched junction bases: 4. The CDR3 has 15 residues. In DNA, the CDR3 is TGTGCCAGCAGCTTCACCGGGACAGTGAACACTGAAGCTTTCTTT. Translation: CASSFTGTVNTEAFF.

Written as DNA, the CDR3 is TGTGCCAGCAGCCCCGGGGAGGGGAGGGAGACTGAAGCTTTCTTT. Translated: CASSPGEGRETEAFF. V is TRBV7-9 and J is TRBJ1-1, with a tentative D call TRBD1 (5 bases). Germline V gene lookup returns CDR1 SEHNR and CDR2 FQNEAQ (reference sequence). This CDR3 is 15 amino acids long. The V and J ends lost 5 bases and 5 bases respectively, with 18 bases between them.

V is TRBV19 and J is TRBJ2-3, with 8 bases that match TRBD2. Germline V lookup: CDR1 LNHDA, CDR2 SQIVND (reference sequence). With 4 bases clipped from V and 1 base from J, the junction kept 1 base outside the gene matches. The length of the CDR3 is 14 residues. The CDR3 region is CASSRAGGTDTQYF. Here the CDR3 DNA reads TGTGCCAGTAGTAGAGCGGGGGGCACAGATACGCAGTATTTT.

V is TRBV19 and J is TRBJ2-1; 7 nucleotides match TRBD1. V gave up 3 bases and J gave up 4 bases; unmatched junction bases: 6. The germline gives CDR1 LNHDA, CDR2 SQIVND (reference sequence). CDR3 length: 15 amino acids. DNA for the CDR3: TGTGCCAGTAGTATTATCAGGGACAGATACAATGAGCAGTTCTTC. Translation: CASSIIRDRYNEQFF.

V usage is TRBV6-1 and J usage is TRBJ2-5; 10 bases align to TRBD1. The J call may not be correct, given that the DNA end is closer to TRBJ2-7. CDR1 is MNHNS and CDR2 is SASEGT in the germline V gene. CDR3 length equals 14 residues. The CDR3 DNA reads as TGTGCCAGCACCATAGACAGGGGGCTCTACGAGCAGTACTTC. This encodes CASTIDRGLYEQYF.

The rearrangement uses TRBV5-6 and TRBJ2-6; possibly TRBD1 for D (5 bases). Between the trimmed V and J ends, which lost 2 bases and 4 bases, there was a span of 10 bases. This CDR3 comprises 15 residues. Germline V lookup: CDR1 SGHDT, CDR2 YYEEEE. CDR3 nucleotides: TGTGCCAGCAGCTTTAGGGGTTCCGGGGCCAACGTCCTGACTTTC. Its protein product is CASSFRGSGANVLTF.